In this sample, the clone carrying this T cell receptor (beta chain) turned up a few times. Antigen specificity is unknown. This sample was taken from a study of T cell responses to AZD1222 COVID-19 vaccine. The study, taken as a whole, reports: A rise in Spike-specific TCR breadth and depth followed two AZD1222 doses.

The method was immunoSEQ multiplex PCR; TCRdb's version includes in-frame clones alone and lacks a portion of them. Of around 120,000 clones detected, around 86% appear once; the ten largest clones hold around 1.2%. Germline assignment: CDR1 LNHDA and CDR2 SQIVND (reference sequence). Trimming removed 8 bases at V and 6 bases at J, with 10 bases between. The CDR3 is 12 amino acids. The sequencing used peripheral blood, collected on day 0 of AZD1222 vaccination. J is TRBJ2-2 and V is TRBV19; D is ambiguous. This receptor was identified in an adult in good health. In DNA form, the CDR3 reads TGTGCCAGTGGGCCTGAAGCCGGGGAGCTGTTTTTT. Its protein is CASGPEAGELFF.